This TCR beta chain was profiled in a study of shared clonotypes between healthy human individuals. Background on the study: Used for every donor were three CD4 naive, three CD4 memory, two CD8 naive and one CD8 memory plate.

As defined, naive CD8 cells were CD45RO-negative and positively selected for CCR7, with terminally differentiated effector memory CD45RA+ cells excluded. Within Nashville, Tennessee resided all donors, each a Caucasian adult. Sequenced by immunoSEQ multiplex PCR; TCRdb stores in-frame clones only, minus some. Among around 2,000,000 clones listed, about 95% were seen once. CDR1 and CDR2 (germline): SGHRS, YFSETQ. The CDR3 sequence is 15 residues long. V was cut by 4 bases and J by 4 bases, with 17 bases left in between. Material: naive CD8+ T cells sorted from blood. The receptor was derived from a man aged 18 to 29 in good health. The chain links TRBV5-1 to TRBJ1-1, with D perhaps matching TRBD1 (6 bases). The CDR3 DNA follows: TGCGCCAGCAGCCATGGGGCAGGGGTTGGCACTGAAGCTTTCTTT. Its protein product is CASSHGAGVGTEAFF.